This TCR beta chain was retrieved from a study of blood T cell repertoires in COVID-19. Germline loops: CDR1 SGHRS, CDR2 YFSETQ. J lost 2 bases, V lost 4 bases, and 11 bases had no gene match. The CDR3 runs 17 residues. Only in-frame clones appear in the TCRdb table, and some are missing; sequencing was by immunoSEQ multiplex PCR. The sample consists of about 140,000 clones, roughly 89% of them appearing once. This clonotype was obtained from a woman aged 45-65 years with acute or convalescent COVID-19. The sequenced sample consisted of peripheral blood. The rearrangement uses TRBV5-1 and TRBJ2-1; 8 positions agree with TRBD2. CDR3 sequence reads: CASSRPLLAEPYNEQFF. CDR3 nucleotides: TGCGCCAGCAGCCGCCCCCTACTAGCGGAACCCTACAATGAGCAGTTCTTC.